This T cell receptor beta chain was retrieved from a study of T cell responses to AZD1222 COVID-19 vaccine. Note on this clone: Its specificity is unknown.

Overall study results and limits: Only 5 to 7 AZD1222 recipients tested seropositive at baseline. Compared with day 0, the breadth and depth of the Spike-specific TCR repertoire rose significantly after two doses of AZD1222. The study sampled repertoires only after the peak T cell response.

The table came from immunoSEQ multiplex PCR; TCRdb's copy has only in-frame clones and leaves some out. This table holds fewer than 100,000 clones, almost 90% found once. Analyses pooled second doses at about 4 or about 12 weeks. The sequence derives from an adult who received the AZD1222 COVID-19 vaccine. The starting material was peripheral blood, obtained 28 days after the second AZD1222 dose.

In nucleotides, the CDR3 is TGTGCCAGCAGCTTAGGGGCAGGGCTCAATCAGCCCCAGCATTTT. This codes for CASSLGAGLNQPQHF. The V and J genes are TRBV7-9 and TRBJ1-5, with a possible D match to TRBD1 (5 bases). The CDR3 consists of 15 residues. The V end was cut by 1 base, the J end by 3 bases, with 10 bases between. CDR1 is SEHNR, CDR2 FQNEAQ, per germline (reference sequence).